This record covers a single T cell receptor beta chain. This record comes from a study of blood T cell repertoires in COVID-19. Study-wide context: Collection of acute and convalescent COVID-19 samples took place in the United States, Italy and Spain. Nucleic acid was either cDNA or gDNA, and it came from T cells, B-cell-depleted T cells, or PBMCs.

Methods used by the authors: Nucleated cell number was recorded as an estimate derived from reference gene primer amplification. Method: immunoSEQ multiplex PCR; TCRdb's copy keeps in-frame clones and lacks some. V, J and clone size are those of that table, while D and trimming were read from the DNA. The sample consists of some 98,000 clones, 82% of them appearing once. Input material: peripheral blood. The clonotype was recovered from a man between 65 and 85 years old with active or convalescent COVID-19.

In DNA, the CDR3 is TGTGCCAGCAGCTCCTTAGGGGGGGCCGGGGAGCTGTTTTTT. Protein: CASSSLGGAGELFF. The rearrangement uses TRBV7-3 and TRBJ2-2; D is possibly TRBD2 (7 bases). Trimming removed 4 bases at V and 6 bases at J, with 12 bases between. Germline CDR1 is SGHTA and CDR2 is FQGTGA. This CDR3 is built from 14 residues. Full variable domain (rest looked up from reference TRBV7-3 and TRBJ2-2): GAGVSQTPSNKVTEKGKYVELRCDPISGHTALYWYRQSLGQGPEFLIYFQGTGAADDSGLPNDRFFAVRPEGSVSTLKIQRTERGDSAVYLCASSSLGGAGELFFGEGSRLTVL.